The entry that follows covers one T cell receptor (beta chain) sequence. The target antigen is unknown. This sample was included in a study of CD8 T cells in ankylosing spondylitis. There are 14 residues in the CDR3. With 3 bases removed from V and 3 bases from J, the gap between germline ends came to 12 bases. Looked up from germline, CDR1 is SGHVS and CDR2 is FQNEAQ. General observations from the study: Before this, some motif variants had been reported in reactive arthritis synovial fluid and blood.

TCRdb independently ran MiXCR on the 5' RACE reads; one entry per CDR3 protein. The sample shows around 120,000 distinct CDR3 sequences, approximately 10% of them seen only once. The sequenced material came from blood, either unsorted or a sorted T cell fraction (not recorded which). This TCR was recovered from a male donor with ankylosing spondylitis or in good health (not recorded which). This rearrangement joins TRBV7-8 to TRBJ2-7; D is ambiguous. The CDR3: CASSFPGRNYEQYF. The CDR3 DNA reads TGTGCCAGCAGCTTTCCCGGCCGCAACTACGAGCAGTACTTC. The full variable domain, its missing parts supplied by reference TRBV7-8 and TRBJ2-7, is GAGVSQSPRYKVAKRGQDVALRCDPISGHVSLFWYQQALGQGPEFLTYFQNEAQLDKSGLPSDRFFAERPEGSVSTLKIQRTQQEDSAVYLCASSFPGRNYEQYFGPGTRLTVT.